This TCR beta chain stems from a study of T cell responses to AZD1222 COVID-19 vaccine. Findings and limits, study-wide: The study sampled repertoires only after the peak T cell response. Most donors were white British, females outnumbered males, and clonal diversity was possibly underestimated.

Remarks on this clone: Its target is unknown.

The germline V gene encodes CDR1 SGHTA and CDR2 FQGNSA. Trimming shortened V by 8 bases and J by 6 bases, and 12 bases separated the two germline ends. The CDR3 extends over 12 amino acids. Clones were read by immunoSEQ multiplex PCR, and TCRdb kept only the in-frame ones, dropping some. This sample has 120,000 or so clones, with 88% found just once. The chain carries TRBV7-2 and TRBJ2-3; D is ambiguous. The specimen was peripheral blood, collected on day 0 of AZD1222 vaccination. The receptor comes from an adult in good health. For the CDR3, the DNA is TGTGCCAGCGCCAGAGGCAAGGATACGCAGTATTTT. Encoded protein: CASARGKDTQYF.